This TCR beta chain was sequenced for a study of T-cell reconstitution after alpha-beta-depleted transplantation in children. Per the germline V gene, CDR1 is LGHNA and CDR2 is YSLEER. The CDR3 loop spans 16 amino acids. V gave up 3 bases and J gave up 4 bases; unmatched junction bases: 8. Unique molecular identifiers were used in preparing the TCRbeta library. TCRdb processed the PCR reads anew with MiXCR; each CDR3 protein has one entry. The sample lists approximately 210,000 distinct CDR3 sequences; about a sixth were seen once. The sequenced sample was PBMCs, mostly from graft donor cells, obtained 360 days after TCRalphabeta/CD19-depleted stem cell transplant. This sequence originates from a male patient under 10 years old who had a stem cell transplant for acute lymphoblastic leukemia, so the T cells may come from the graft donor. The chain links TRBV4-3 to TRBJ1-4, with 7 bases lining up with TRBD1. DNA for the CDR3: TGCGCCAGCAGCCACTTCCTACAGGGGATTAATGAAAAACTGTTTTTT. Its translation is CASSHFLQGINEKLFF.